This entry describes one T cell receptor beta chain. Its cognate antigen is unknown. Scientists amplified the TCR beta CDR3 regions from RNA transcripts. HTBI-primed first-round RT-PCR preceded second-round multiplex PCR. A single record per CDR3 protein comes from TCRdb applying MiXCR to the multiplex PCR reads. The data hold roughly 700,000 distinct CDR3 sequences, with 40% observed a single time. This sample was taken from a study of Graves' ophthalmopathy and Graves' hyperthyroidism. Study-wide results and limits: Most clonotypes expanded in thyroid above 0.001 frequency were present in blood too. A roughly 80% specificity and 87.88% sensitivity were achieved by a 13-signature model that separated ophthalmopathy from stable hyperthyroidism.

Excluded were patients with other autoimmune diseases, uncontrolled infections, pregnancy or lactation. PBMCs were isolated by Ficoll-Paque density gradient centrifugation, using approximately 11 ml of fresh peripheral blood as the starting material. The germline gives CDR1 PRHDT, CDR2 FYEKMQ (reference sequence). After removal of 5 bases from V and 2 bases from J, the junction contained 8 bases not matched to a gene. The CDR3 is 15 residues long. The V gene is TRBV13, the J gene TRBJ2-7, with TRBD2 identical over 8 bases. The TCR comes from an adult man with Graves' ophthalmopathy. The sequenced sample consisted of peripheral blood. This chain's CDR3 is CASSGGAGGAYEQYF. The CDR3 nucleotides are TGTGCCAGCAGCGGGGGGGCGGGAGGTGCCTACGAGCAGTACTTC. Full variable domain (remainder filled in from reference TRBV13 and TRBJ2-7): AAGVIQSPRHLIKEKRETATLKCYPIPRHDTVYWYQQGPGQDPQFLISFYEKMQSDKGSIPDRFSAQQFSDYHSELNMSSLELGDSALYFCASSGGAGGAYEQYFGPGTRLTVT.